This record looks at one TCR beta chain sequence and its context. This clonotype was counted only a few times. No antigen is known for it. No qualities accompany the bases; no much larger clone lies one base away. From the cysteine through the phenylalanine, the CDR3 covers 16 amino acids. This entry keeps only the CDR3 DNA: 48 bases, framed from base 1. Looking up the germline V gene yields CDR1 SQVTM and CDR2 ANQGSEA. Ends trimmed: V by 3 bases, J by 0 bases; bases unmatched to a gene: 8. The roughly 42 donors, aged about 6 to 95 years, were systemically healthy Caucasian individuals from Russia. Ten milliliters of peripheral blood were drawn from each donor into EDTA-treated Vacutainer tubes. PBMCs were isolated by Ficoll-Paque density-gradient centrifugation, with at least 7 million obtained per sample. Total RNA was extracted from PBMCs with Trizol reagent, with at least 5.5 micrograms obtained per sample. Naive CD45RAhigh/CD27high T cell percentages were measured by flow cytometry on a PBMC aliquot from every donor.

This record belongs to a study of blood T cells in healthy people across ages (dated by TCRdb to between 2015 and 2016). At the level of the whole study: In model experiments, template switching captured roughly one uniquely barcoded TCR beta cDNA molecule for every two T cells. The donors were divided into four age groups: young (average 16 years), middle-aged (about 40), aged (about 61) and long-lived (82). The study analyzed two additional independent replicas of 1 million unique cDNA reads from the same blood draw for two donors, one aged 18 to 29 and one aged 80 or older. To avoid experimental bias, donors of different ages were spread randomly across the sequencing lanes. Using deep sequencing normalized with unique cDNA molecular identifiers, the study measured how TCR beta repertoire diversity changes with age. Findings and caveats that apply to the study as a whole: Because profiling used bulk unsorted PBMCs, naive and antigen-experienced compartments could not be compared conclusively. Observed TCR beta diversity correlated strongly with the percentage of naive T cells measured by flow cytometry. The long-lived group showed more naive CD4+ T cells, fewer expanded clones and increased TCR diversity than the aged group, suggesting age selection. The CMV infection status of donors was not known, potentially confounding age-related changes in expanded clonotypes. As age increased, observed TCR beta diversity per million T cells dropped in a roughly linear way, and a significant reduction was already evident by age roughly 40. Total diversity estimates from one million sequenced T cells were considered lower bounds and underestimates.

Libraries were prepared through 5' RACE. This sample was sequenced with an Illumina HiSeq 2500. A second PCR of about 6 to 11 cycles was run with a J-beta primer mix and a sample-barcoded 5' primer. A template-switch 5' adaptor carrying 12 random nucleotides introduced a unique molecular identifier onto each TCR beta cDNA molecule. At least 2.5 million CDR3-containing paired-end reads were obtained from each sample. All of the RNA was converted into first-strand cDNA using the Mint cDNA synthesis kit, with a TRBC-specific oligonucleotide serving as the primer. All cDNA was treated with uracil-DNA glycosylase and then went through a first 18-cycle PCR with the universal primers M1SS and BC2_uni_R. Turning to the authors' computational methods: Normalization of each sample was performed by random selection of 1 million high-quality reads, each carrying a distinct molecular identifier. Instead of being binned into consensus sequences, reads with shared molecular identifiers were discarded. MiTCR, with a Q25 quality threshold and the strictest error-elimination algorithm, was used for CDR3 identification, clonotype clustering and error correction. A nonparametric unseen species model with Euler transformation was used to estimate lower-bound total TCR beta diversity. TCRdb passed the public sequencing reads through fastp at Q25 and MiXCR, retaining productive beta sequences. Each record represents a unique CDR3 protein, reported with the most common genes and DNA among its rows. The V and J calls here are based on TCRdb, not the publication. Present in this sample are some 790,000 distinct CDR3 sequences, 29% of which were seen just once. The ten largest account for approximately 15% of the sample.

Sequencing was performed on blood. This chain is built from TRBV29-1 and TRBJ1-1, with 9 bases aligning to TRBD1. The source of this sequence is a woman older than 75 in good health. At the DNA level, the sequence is TGCAGCGTTGAGGACAGGGGTAGGTTCGTGAACACTGAAGCTTTCTTT. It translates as CSVEDRGRFVNTEAFF.